This entry describes one T cell receptor (beta chain). Its target is not known. This CDR3 contains 16 residues. Germline V gene sequence: CDR1 KGHDR, CDR2 SFDVKD. V was shortened by 3 bases and J by 0 bases, with 12 bases between the two germline ends. This sample is drawn from a study of molecular identifiers for immune sequencing clone quantification. Findings of the study overall: Among approximately 1 million naive cells, as was reported, spiked Jurkat TCR RNA from one cell was detectable. It was shown that clones above 20 RNA copies held over 97% of effector molecules, but under 1% in naive cells.

TCRdb recomputed calls from the PCR reads with MiXCR, one row per CDR3 protein. Of 85,000 to 130,000 distinct CDR3 sequences listed, around 33% were seen once; the top ten hold roughly 4.2%. Naive CD8 T cells were picked out by sorting for CD8+CD4-CCR7+CD45RA+. Sequenced: naive CD8+ T cells from blood, with Jurkat cell RNA spiked in. The sample's subset: FACS-sorted CD8+CD4-CCR7+CD45RA+ naive T cells. The clonotype comes from a human donor in good health. Some libraries in this study had Jurkat cell RNA spiked in. The chain couples TRBV24-1 to TRBJ2-3; D is ambiguous. CDR3 loop: CATSDGATSSTDTQYF. CDR3 nucleotide sequence: TGTGCCACCAGTGATGGAGCGACATCTAGCACAGATACGCAGTATTTT.